This TCR beta chain stems from a study of Tregs in tolerant kidney transplant recipients. Study-wide points: Findings come from small patient numbers and require larger validation. Biological reproducibility was not directly addressed in this study. Expanding Tregs on activated donor B cells appeared to best identify donor-specific TCRbeta clones.

As to this clone: Its matching antigen is unknown.

Germline V lookup: CDR1 SGHTA, CDR2 FQGNSA. The J segment lost 5 bases and the V segment lost 4 bases, leaving 12 bases of the junction unmatched. This CDR3 region has 16 residues. Sequencing used immunoSEQ multiplex PCR; TCRdb keeps in-frame clones, though not all of them. The table shows some 240,000 clones, with around 82% occurring only once. This chain joins TRBV7-2 and TRBJ1-2; 8 bases fit TRBD1. Source material: CD4+ T cells from blood. The receptor was isolated from a human donor in good health. This CDR3 reads CASSSTGDRLGYGYTF. As DNA, the CDR3 is TGTGCCAGCAGCTCGACAGGGGACCGACTAGGGTATGGCTACACCTTC.